Shown below are 18 T cell receptor beta chains from a single sample sequenced in a study of blood T cells in healthy people across ages. A J-beta primer mix and a sample-barcoded 5' primer were used in a second PCR of about 7 to 11 cycles. In TCRdb, the 5' RACE reads were re-called with MiXCR into one record per CDR3 protein. Of some 850,000 distinct CDR3 sequences listed, roughly 25% are singletons. The sample was also reused in another study, on T cells of mothers and their children.

Material: blood. The origin of the receptors is a boy between 10 and 17 years old in good health.

This clonotype was detected only a few times. The J gene is TRBJ2-4, the V gene TRBV7-4, with TRBD1 as a possible D gene (6 bases). The CDR3 spans 15 residues. Per germline, CDR1 SGHVT and CDR2 SQSDAQ. V was shortened by 3 bases and J by 0 bases, with 9 bases between the two germline ends. CDR3 nucleotides: TGTGCCAGCAGCTTCCCAGGGGTAGCCAAAAACATTCAGTACTTC. It translates to CASSFPGVAKNIQYF.

The rearrangement links TRBV7-9 to TRBJ2-1; D is perhaps TRBD1 (6 bases). This CDR3 contains 13 residues. Germline values: CDR1 SEHNR, CDR2 FQNEAQ (reference sequence). Trimming removed 5 bases from V and 7 bases from J, with 12 bases in between. CDR3 amino acids: CASSVQGGNEQFF. In nucleotides, the CDR3 is TGTGCCAGCAGCGTCCAAGGGGGTAATGAGCAGTTCTTC.

This clonotype was observed at least ten times. The gene calls are TRBV9 and TRBJ2-1, with 10 bases fitting TRBD1. Per the germline V gene, CDR1 is SGDLS and CDR2 is YYNGEE. Unmatched junction bases numbered 4, after V lost 3 bases and J lost 4 bases. CDR3 length: 15 amino acids. The CDR3 protein is CASSGGQGPYNEQFF. DNA for the CDR3: TGTGCCAGCAGCGGGGGACAGGGGCCTTACAATGAGCAGTTCTTC.

Regarding this clonotype: One end of the junction is discordant with germline, which a read error may explain. Here the CDR3 reads CASAPIGSDTDTQYF. The CDR3 DNA sequence: TGTGCCAGCGCACCTATAGGATCCGACACAGATACACAGTATTTT. The rearrangement uses TRBV27 and TRBJ2-3; D call uncertain. Germline loops: CDR1 MNHEY, CDR2 SMNVEV (reference sequence). The CDR3 has 15 residues.

This clonotype occurred a few times. The chain combines TRBV5-1 with TRBJ2-4; tentatively, D is TRBD1 (6 bases). The CDR3 is 19 residues long. V lost 4 bases and J lost 3, with 26 bases in between. CDR1 and CDR2 (germline): SGHRS, YFSETQ. CDR3 sequence: CASSQLPIFQGLDKNIQYF. The DNA of the CDR3 is TGCGCCAGCAGCCAGTTACCGATATTTCAGGGGTTGGACAAAAACATTCAGTACTTC.

This chain's CDR3 is CASNFQGGTEAFF. The CDR3 bases are TGCGCCAGCAACTTTCAGGGAGGAACTGAAGCTTTCTTT. The gene calls are TRBV5-1 and TRBJ1-1; D may be TRBD1 (5 bases). Germline V lookup: CDR1 SGHRS, CDR2 YFSETQ. V gave up 6 bases and J gave up 5 bases, with 14 bases separating them. This CDR3 is built from 13 residues.

This clonotype showed up just a few times. The V call is TRBV6-4, the J call TRBJ2-7, with a tentative D call TRBD1 (6 bases). The J call could be wrong; TRBJ2-1 is a better fit for the DNA end. Germline CDR1 reads MRHNA; CDR2 reads SNTAGT. This CDR3 is 13 amino acids long. CDR3: CASSEDRPYEQFF. CDR3 in DNA: TGTGCCAGCAGTGAAGACAGGCCCTACGAGCAGTTCTTC.

The sample holds a few counts of this clonotype. This chain joins TRBV6-2 or TRBV6-3 and TRBJ1-1, with a weak D call TRBD1 (5 bases). Per the germline V gene, CDR1 is MNHEY and CDR2 is SVGEGT. V was trimmed by 5 bases and J by 0 bases, leaving 13 bases between them. This CDR3 contains 15 residues. CDR3 nucleotides: TGTGCCAGCAGTCCCCTCAGGGAAGTGAACACTGAAGCTTTCTTT. This sequence encodes CASSPLREVNTEAFF.

This rearrangement joins TRBV27 to TRBJ2-5; D might be TRBD2 (6 bases). Germline V gives CDR1 MNHEY, CDR2 SMNVEV (reference sequence). This CDR3 is built from 12 residues. The V end was cut by 8 bases, the J end by 4 bases, with 11 bases between. The CDR3: CASGLMTETQYF. In nucleotides, the CDR3 is TGTGCCAGCGGACTAATGACAGAGACCCAGTACTTC.

The chain uses TRBV9 and TRBJ1-2; 11 positions match TRBD1. Germline CDR1 is SGDLS and CDR2 is YYNGEE. The CDR3 contains 15 residues. The V segment lost 2 bases and the J segment 4 bases; nucleotides outside the gene matches: 4. Here the CDR3 reads CASSVGTGGSYGYTF. The CDR3, as DNA: TGTGCCAGCAGCGTTGGGACAGGGGGTTCCTATGGCTACACCTTC.

The V gene is TRBV7-9, the J gene TRBJ2-5; no firm D call. The J call may not be correct, given that the DNA end is closer to TRBJ2-7. CDR1 and CDR2 from the germline V gene are SEHNR and FQNEAQ (reference sequence). This CDR3 is built from 12 residues. CDR3 DNA: TGTGCCAGCACCGGACCCTCCTACGAGCAGTACTTC. Protein sequence: CASTGPSYEQYF.

This clonotype was counted a few times. The rearrangement links TRBV7-3 to TRBJ2-1, with D tentatively TRBD2 (5 bases). The CDR3 runs 15 residues. Trimming shortened V by 3 bases and J by 3 bases, and 12 bases separated the two germline ends. The germline V gene has CDR1 SGHTA and CDR2 FQGTGA. The CDR3: CASSLKAEVYNEQFF. For the CDR3, the DNA is TGTGCCAGCAGCTTGAAGGCGGAGGTCTACAATGAGCAGTTCTTC.

This clonotype occurred a few times. This chain uses TRBV5-1 with TRBJ2-1; 7 bases are a match to TRBD1. Germline lookup yields CDR1 SGHRS and CDR2 YFSETQ. The junction had 5 bases not matched to a gene; V was cut back by 5 bases and J by 0 bases. CDR3 length equals 15 residues. The CDR3: CASSVDRVSYNEQFF. CDR3 nucleotides: TGCGCCAGCAGTGTTGACAGGGTCTCCTACAATGAGCAGTTCTTC. The variable domain in full, with the rest retrieved from reference TRBV5-1 and TRBJ2-1, is KAGVTQTPRYLIKTRGQQVTLSCSPISGHRSVSWYQQTPGQGLQFLFEYFSETQRNKGNFPGRFSGRQFSNSRSEMNVSTLELGDSALYLCASSVDRVSYNEQFFGPGTRLTVL.

The rearrangement joins TRBV10-1 to TRBJ2-5, with 12 bases matching TRBD2. The J call may be incorrect, as the DNA end agrees better with TRBJ2-1. The CDR3 contains 16 residues. Germline V lookup: CDR1 WNHNN, CDR2 SYGVQD (reference sequence). The CDR3 DNA reads as TGCGCCAGCAGTGAGTCCCGGACTAGCGGGGATAATGAGCAGTTCTTC. This encodes CASSESRTSGDNEQFF.

The gene calls are TRBV10-3 and TRBJ2-5, with 10 nucleotides matching TRBD1. V dropped 5 bases and J dropped 5; count of bases not matched to a gene: 8. This CDR3 has 15 residues. CDR1 is ENHRY and CDR2 is SYGVKD in the germline V gene. CDR3 in amino acids: CAISTGTGDSETQYF. Here the CDR3 DNA reads TGTGCCATCAGTACCGGGACAGGGGACTCGGAGACCCAGTACTTC.

The chain employs TRBV10-3 and TRBJ1-2, with a tentative D call TRBD1 (6 bases). The V gene's germline CDR1 is ENHRY and CDR2 SYGVKD. V was cut by 4 bases and J by 1 base, with 10 bases left in between. CDR3 size: 14 residues. CDR3 region: CAISGTALNYGYTF. The CDR3 DNA is TGTGCCATCAGTGGGACAGCCCTTAACTATGGCTACACCTTC.

This clonotype has a handful of counts. CDR3 in amino acids: CSARGGGYTF. The DNA of the CDR3 is TGCAGTGCTAGAGGGGGTGGCTACACCTTC. This chain joins TRBV20-1 and TRBJ1-2, with no clear D. The CDR3 is made up of 10 amino acids. Trimming pared 1 base from V and 7 bases from J, leaving 4 bases between. Looked up from germline, CDR1 is DFQATT and CDR2 is SNEGSKA (reference sequence).

This clonotype was seen more than once but under ten times. The chain couples TRBV20-1 to TRBJ2-5, with 8 bases lining up with TRBD2. CDR3 length: 15 residues. Germline trimming cut 7 bases from V and 5 bases from J; bases unmatched to any gene: 15. The germline V gene has CDR1 DFQATT and CDR2 SNEGSKA (reference sequence). The CDR3 nucleotides read TGCAGTGTCCAAGCACCATCGCGGGGGGAGGAGACCCAGTACTTC. It codes for CSVQAPSRGEETQYF.